What follows are 24 T cell receptor beta chains derived from one specimen sequenced in a study of Graves' ophthalmopathy and Graves' hyperthyroidism. Beta-chain TCR CDR3 regions were amplified from RNA transcripts. Second-round multiplex PCR followed a first-round RT-PCR using HTBI primers. One entry per CDR3 protein, called by TCRdb with MiXCR from the multiplex PCR reads. The table records over a million distinct CDR3 sequences, about two fifths of them present only once. Sequencing used peripheral blood or thyroid tissue (not recorded which). Receptors originate from an adult man with Graves' hyperthyroidism.

This clonotype was seen a few times. The chain uses TRBV5-8 and TRBJ1-5, with D unresolved. Between the trimmed V and J ends, which lost 5 bases and 2 bases, there was a span of 11 bases. The CDR3 contains 14 residues. Germline V gene data show CDR1 as SGHTS and CDR2 as YDEGEE. Here the CDR3 reads CASSIGWGNQPQHF. The CDR3 DNA sequence: TGTGCCAGCAGTATCGGTTGGGGCAATCAGCCCCAGCATTTT.

This clonotype occurred a few times. The chain uses TRBV12-3 or TRBV12-4 and TRBJ2-7; D possibly uses TRBD1 or TRBD2 (5 bases each). This CDR3 spans 14 amino acids. The ends were cut back, 2 bases at V and 2 bases at J, with 10 bases in the middle. In nucleotides, the CDR3 is TGTGCCAGCAGTTTATTTGGGACGACCTACGAGCAGTACTTC. This encodes CASSLFGTTYEQYF.

This clonotype was seen repeatedly, ten times or more. V is TRBV29-1 and J is TRBJ2-5, with D possibly being TRBD2 (6 bases). Germline V lookup: CDR1 SQVTM, CDR2 ANQGSEA. V lost 8 bases and J 4 bases, leaving 17 bases between the germline ends. The CDR3 is 13 amino acids. Here the CDR3 reads CSKRDMGGETQYF. CDR3 bases: TGCAGCAAGAGAGATATGGGAGGAGAGACCCAGTACTTC.

This clonotype was detected a few times. The rearrangement uses TRBV12-3 or TRBV12-4 and TRBJ2-5; D perhaps matches TRBD2 (6 bases). The CDR3 is 14 residues long. Trimming stripped 4 bases from V and 3 bases from J, with 12 bases between. The CDR3 DNA sequence: TGTGCCAGCAGTTCGGGTCGGGGGAAAGAGACCCAGTACTTC. Protein: CASSSGRGKETQYF.

This clonotype was seen at least ten times. The J gene is TRBJ2-7, the V gene TRBV24-1; D gene unclear. Germline V gene sequence: CDR1 KGHDR, CDR2 SFDVKD. V was shortened by 5 bases and J by 4 bases, with 14 bases between the two germline ends. This CDR3 is 14 amino acids long. The CDR3 here is CATSVGKKSYEQYF. CDR3 coding DNA: TGTGCCACCAGTGTTGGCAAAAAGAGTTACGAGCAGTACTTC.

This clonotype was recorded a few times. DNA for the CDR3: TGCGCCAGCAGCCAAGGGGCAGGGGATGAAGCTTTCTTT. Protein: CASSQGAGDEAFF. The J gene is TRBJ1-1, the V gene TRBV4-3, with D possibly matching TRBD1 (6 bases). Germline CDR1 reads LGHNA; CDR2 reads YSLEER. V gave up 1 base and J gave up 7 bases, with 10 bases separating them. This CDR3 is 13 amino acids long.

This clonotype turned up a few times. The chain combines TRBV11-3 with TRBJ2-7, with D possibly TRBD2 on 6 matching bases. CDR1 and CDR2 from the germline V gene are SGHNT and YENEEA. Deletions cut 1 base from V and 4 bases from J, with 11 bases between. The CDR3 is 14 residues long. Here the CDR3 reads CASSLAYGGYEQYF. The CDR3 DNA follows: TGTGCCAGCAGCTTAGCGTACGGGGGTTACGAGCAGTACTTC.

Ten or more counts support this clonotype. This rearrangement joins TRBV10-3 to TRBJ1-6; a weak D match, TRBD1 (6 bases). Germline lookup yields CDR1 ENHRY and CDR2 SYGVKD. The CDR3 extends over 19 amino acids. V was cut by 4 bases and J by 0 bases, with 19 bases left in between. The CDR3 loop reads CAISAQGRPTSSYNSPLHF. CDR3 in DNA: TGTGCCATCAGTGCGCAGGGGAGACCAACGAGCTCCTATAATTCACCCCTCCACTTT.

This rearrangement joins TRBV6-1 to TRBJ2-2; D unclear. Per the germline V gene, CDR1 is MNHNS and CDR2 is SASEGT. The V end lost 4 bases, the J end lost 2 bases, and 14 bases lay between the germline ends. There are 16 residues in the CDR3. The CDR3: CASSVPPRPNTGELFF. The CDR3 region has the DNA TGTGCCAGCAGTGTCCCGCCAAGACCCAACACCGGGGAGCTGTTTTTT.

The genes are TRBV11-2 and TRBJ1-5, with 7 positions matching TRBD1. The CDR3 length is 15 residues. After removal of 4 bases from V and 7 bases from J, the junction contained 10 bases not matched to a gene. CDR1 is SGHAT, CDR2 FQNNGV, per germline. This CDR3 is CASSSRDSRRQPQHF. The CDR3 bases are TGTGCCAGCAGCTCCCGGGACAGTAGAAGGCAGCCCCAGCATTTT.

The sample holds a few counts of this clonotype. The V gene is TRBV9, the J gene TRBJ1-1; 7 nucleotides match TRBD1. Germline V gene sequence: CDR1 SGDLS, CDR2 YYNGEE. The trim removed 4 bases at V and 1 base at J, leaving 4 bases unmatched. The CDR3 sequence is 14 residues long. Here the CDR3 reads CASSKQGWNTEAFF. The CDR3 bases are TGTGCCAGCAGCAAACAGGGGTGGAACACTGAAGCTTTCTTT.

At least ten counts were recorded for this clonotype. The chain recombines TRBV9 with TRBJ2-7; 10 positions agree with TRBD2. V was clipped by 4 bases and J by 6 bases; unmatched bases: 4. This CDR3 spans 13 amino acids. Germline V CDR1 and CDR2: SGDLS, YYNGEE. CDR3 region: CASSSRLAGEQYF. The DNA for the CDR3 is TGTGCCAGCAGCAGCAGACTAGCGGGCGAGCAGTACTTC.

This clonotype turned up a few times. The chain joins TRBV11-2 to TRBJ2-7; 11 bases line up with TRBD1. The CDR3 consists of 16 residues. V shed 1 base, J shed 6 bases, and the junction held 8 bases outside the gene matches. The germline V gene has CDR1 SGHAT and CDR2 FQNNGV. The CDR3 bases are TGTGCCAGCAGCTTAGGTGGAGGACAGGGGGCGAGCGAGCAGTACTTC. Translation gives CASSLGGGQGASEQYF. Complete variable domain (other parts from reference TRBV11-2 and TRBJ2-7): EAGVAQSPRYKIIEKRQSVAFWCNPISGHATLYWYQQILGQGPKLLIQFQNNGVVDDSQLPKDRFSAERLKGVDSTLKIQPAKLEDSAVYLCASSLGGGQGASEQYFGPGTRLTVT.

The rearrangement links TRBV7-3 to TRBJ2-7; 10 bases agree with TRBD2. The CDR3 covers 15 residues. Germline V gene data show CDR1 as SGHTA and CDR2 as FQGTGA. V lost 5 bases and J lost 2; bases outside the gene matches: 6. The CDR3 coding sequence is TGTGCCAGCAGCCAGCGGGGGGGGGCCACCTACGAGCAGTACTTC. Amino acid sequence: CASSQRGGATYEQYF.

This clonotype was counted many times. V usage is TRBV5-1 and J usage is TRBJ2-7; 8 bases map to TRBD1. This CDR3 spans 15 amino acids. Germline assignment: CDR1 SGHRS and CDR2 YFSETQ. V was clipped by 4 bases and J by 4 bases; unmatched bases: 10. CDR3: CASSVGTGDWYEQYF. CDR3 in DNA: TGCGCCAGCAGCGTCGGGACAGGCGATTGGTACGAGCAGTACTTC.

This rearrangement joins TRBV4-2 to TRBJ2-7, with D perhaps matching TRBD2 (6 bases). The CDR3 spans 15 residues. Germline CDR1 reads LGHNA; CDR2 reads YNFKEQ. The ends were cut back, 0 bases at V and 5 bases at J, with 14 bases in the middle. Here the CDR3 DNA reads TGTGCCAGCAGCCAAGAAACGGGAGAAAGTCACGAGCAGTACTTC. Its translation: CASSQETGESHEQYF.

The chain is built from TRBV20-1 and TRBJ1-6; D perhaps matches TRBD1 (5 bases). Germline assignment: CDR1 DFQATT and CDR2 SNEGSKA (reference sequence). The V end was cut by 0 bases, the J end by 0 bases, with 12 bases between. The CDR3 has 17 amino acids. CDR3 DNA sequence: TGCAGTGCTAGAGATCGGGGCGACAGCTCCTATAATTCACCCCTCCACTTT. Protein product: CSARDRGDSSYNSPLHF.

The J gene is TRBJ2-5, the V gene TRBV10-3, with 9 bases that match TRBD1. The CDR3 is 14 amino acids. With 6 bases clipped from V and 5 bases from J, the junction kept 7 bases outside the gene matches. From germline, CDR1 is ENHRY and CDR2 SYGVKD. The CDR3 nucleotides read TGTGCCATCAGGAGGGGACAGGGCGGCGAGACCCAGTACTTC. This gives the protein CAIRRGQGGETQYF.

This clonotype occurred many times. The V gene is TRBV12-3 or TRBV12-4, the J gene TRBJ1-1; 10 bases are a match to TRBD1. CDR3 length: 15 amino acids. With V trimmed by 4 bases and J by 1 base, 3 bases remained unmatched. The CDR3 spells CASSSRDRGNTEAFF. The CDR3 DNA reads as TGTGCCAGCAGTTCCAGGGACAGGGGGAACACTGAAGCTTTCTTT.

About this clonotype itself: Given a much more abundant clone one base away, this may be a read error. The chain joins TRBV6-5 to TRBJ2-5, with 12 bases aligning to TRBD2. V lost 8 bases, J lost 5 bases, and 12 bases stayed unmatched. The CDR3 has 16 residues. Per germline, CDR1 MNHEY and CDR2 SVGAGI. The CDR3 sequence is CASGSASGRAWETQYF. Here the CDR3 DNA reads TGTGCCAGCGGCTCCGCTAGCGGGAGGGCTTGGGAGACCCAGTACTTC.

In this sample, this clonotype turned up many times. At one end the junction does not follow the germline gene, possibly because of a read error. The rearrangement uses TRBV5-1 and TRBJ2-7; D is unresolved. Germline CDR1 reads SGHRS; CDR2 reads YFSETQ. The length of the CDR3 is 13 residues. CDR3 sequence reads: CASSLEAGYEQYF. As DNA, the CDR3 is TGTGCCAGCAGCTTAGAGGCAGGCTACGAGCAGTACTTC. Variable domain in full (rest from reference TRBV5-1 and TRBJ2-7): KAGVTQTPRYLIKTRGQQVTLSCSPISGHRSVSWYQQTPGQGLQFLFEYFSETQRNKGNFPGRFSGRQFSNSRSEMNVSTLELGDSALYLCASSLEAGYEQYFGPGTRLTVT.

This clonotype was seen only a few times. This rearrangement joins TRBV5-1 to TRBJ1-5; 10 nucleotides match TRBD1. V lost 3 bases to trimming and J lost 6 bases; unmatched junction nucleotides: 12. The length of the CDR3 is 17 residues. The germline V gene encodes CDR1 SGHRS and CDR2 YFSETQ. The CDR3 region has the DNA TGCGCCAGCAGCTCCGCTCCGACAGGGGGCGGCGGTCAGCCCCAGCATTTT. Translation gives CASSSAPTGGGGQPQHF.

This clonotype was observed at least ten times. This CDR3 reads CASSLVGGAIQETQYF. For the CDR3, the DNA is TGTGCCAGCAGCTTAGTTGGCGGGGCTATCCAAGAGACCCAGTACTTC. The rearrangement links TRBV7-8 to TRBJ2-5, with D tentatively TRBD2 (6 bases). V lost 1 base to trimming and J lost 1 base, with 13 bases between them. Germline CDR1 SGHVS, CDR2 FQNEAQ. The length of the CDR3 is 16 residues. Complete variable domain (other parts from reference TRBV7-8 and TRBJ2-5): GAGVSQSPRYKVAKRGQDVALRCDPISGHVSLFWYQQALGQGPEFLTYFQNEAQLDKSGLPSDRFFAERPEGSVSTLKIQRTQQEDSAVYLCASSLVGGAIQETQYFGPGTRLLVL.

V and J are TRBV29-1 and TRBJ2-7; 10 bases match TRBD2. V shed 6 bases, J shed 7 bases, and the junction held 6 bases outside the gene matches. Germline V CDR1 and CDR2: SQVTM, ANQGSEA. The length of the CDR3 is 12 residues. CDR3 amino acids: CSVHSGGNEQYF. The DNA for the CDR3 is TGCAGCGTCCATAGCGGGGGGAATGAGCAGTACTTC.